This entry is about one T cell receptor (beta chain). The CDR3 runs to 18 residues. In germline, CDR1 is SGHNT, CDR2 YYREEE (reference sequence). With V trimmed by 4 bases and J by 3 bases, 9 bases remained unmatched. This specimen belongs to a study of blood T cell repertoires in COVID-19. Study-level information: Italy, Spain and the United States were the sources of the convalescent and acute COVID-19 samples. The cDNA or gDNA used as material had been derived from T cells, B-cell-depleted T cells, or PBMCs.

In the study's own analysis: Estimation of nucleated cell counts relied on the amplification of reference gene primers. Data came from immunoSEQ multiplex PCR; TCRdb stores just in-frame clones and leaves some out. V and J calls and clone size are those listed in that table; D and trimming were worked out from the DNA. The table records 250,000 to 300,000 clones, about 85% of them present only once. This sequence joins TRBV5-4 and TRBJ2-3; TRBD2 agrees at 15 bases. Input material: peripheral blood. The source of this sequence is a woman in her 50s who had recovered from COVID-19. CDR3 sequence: CASSPGLAGGWGTDTQYF. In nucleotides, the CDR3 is TGTGCCAGCAGCCCGGGACTAGCGGGGGGATGGGGTACAGATACGCAGTATTTT.